Following are 25 T cell receptor beta chains from one sample sequenced in a study of shared clonotypes between healthy human individuals. CD45RO-negative, CCR7-positively selected cells formed the naive CD8 fraction, excluding terminally differentiated effector memory CD45RA+ cells. Using immunoSEQ multiplex PCR, the repertoire was profiled, and TCRdb retains in-frame clones only, with some absent. This table holds around 2,000,000 clones, 85% to 95% found once. Input material: naive CD8+ T cells from PBMCs. The receptors shown here come from a young man in good health. Some clones in this sample may be carry-over from other donors' samples.

CDR3: CASSDSKGGGAFF. Here the CDR3 DNA reads TGTGCCAGCAGTGACTCGAAGGGGGGGGGAGCTTTCTTT. The chain employs TRBV6-4 and TRBJ1-1; maybe TRBD1 (6 bases). Trimming took 0 bases from V and 10 from J, leaving 12 bases between them. This CDR3 is built from 13 residues. CDR1 is MRHNA, CDR2 SNTAGT, per germline.

This chain links TRBV7-9 with TRBJ2-3; D is ambiguous. Trimming stripped 1 base from V and 6 bases from J, with 14 bases between. This CDR3 region has 15 residues. Germline CDR1 SEHNR, CDR2 FQNEAQ (reference sequence). The CDR3 bases are TGTGCCAGCAGCTTAGGATCCCTTCTTGGTGATACGCAGTATTTT. This codes for CASSLGSLLGDTQYF.

A few counts support this clone. The sample holds other DNA sequences that translate to the same CDR3. The chain recombines TRBV14 with TRBJ2-7; D is unclear. V lost 0 bases, J lost 3 bases, and 3 bases lay in between. This CDR3 has 12 residues. CDR1 and CDR2 from the germline V gene are SGHDN and FVKESK. CDR3 amino acids: CASSQENYEQYF. CDR3 sequence (DNA): TGTGCCAGCAGCCAAGAAAACTACGAGCAGTACTTC.

The J gene is TRBJ2-1, the V gene TRBV5-1; TRBD2 might be the D (5 bases). Germline V gene lookup returns CDR1 SGHRS and CDR2 YFSETQ. V was clipped by 0 bases and J by 2 bases, with 12 bases between them. This CDR3 has 16 amino acids. CDR3: CASSLGLSRAYNEQFF. The CDR3 bases are TGCGCCAGCAGCTTGGGTCTATCGCGGGCCTACAATGAGCAGTTCTTC. Combining the CDR3 with reference TRBV5-1 and TRBJ2-1 gives the whole variable domain KAGVTQTPRYLIKTRGQQVTLSCSPISGHRSVSWYQQTPGQGLQFLFEYFSETQRNKGNFPGRFSGRQFSNSRSEMNVSTLELGDSALYLCASSLGLSRAYNEQFFGPGTRLTVL.

The chain combines TRBV28 with TRBJ2-3, with 11 positions matching TRBD2. This CDR3 is built from 16 residues. V shed 5 bases and J 0 bases; nucleotides not matched to a gene: 4. Per the germline V gene, CDR1 is MDHEN and CDR2 is SYDVKM. The CDR3 region has the DNA TGTGCCAGCAGTATGACTAGCGGGACTAGCACAGATACGCAGTATTTT. As protein: CASSMTSGTSTDTQYF.

The chain recombines TRBV9 with TRBJ2-7; a weak D match, TRBD2 (5 bases). From germline, CDR1 is SGDLS and CDR2 YYNGEE. Trimming removed 5 bases at V and 6 bases at J, with 15 bases between. This CDR3 region has 13 residues. Written as DNA, the CDR3 is TGTGCCAGCAGTTTCACCCAAGGAGGCGAGCAGTACTTC. Protein product: CASSFTQGGEQYF.

Only one count was recorded for this clone. The chain carries TRBV29-1 and TRBJ2-7, with 12 bases fitting TRBD2. Germline CDR1 reads SQVTM; CDR2 reads ANQGSEA. The CDR3 sequence is 15 residues long. Trimming removed 4 bases from V and 0 bases from J; junction bases left unmatched: 4. The CDR3 here is CSVGGLAGNSYEQYF. The CDR3 DNA reads as TGCAGCGTTGGGGGACTAGCGGGTAACTCCTACGAGCAGTACTTC.

CDR3 DNA: TGTGCCAGCAGTTCCAGCGGGAGTAAAGTCGATGAGCAGTTCTTC. Residues: CASSSSGSKVDEQFF. The V gene is TRBV6-5, the J gene TRBJ2-1; 8 bases are a match to TRBD2. V lost 4 bases to trimming and J lost 8 bases; unmatched junction nucleotides: 10. The CDR3 spans 15 residues. Germline V gives CDR1 MNHEY, CDR2 SVGAGI.

This rearrangement joins TRBV7-6 to TRBJ1-2, with unresolved D. The CDR3 runs to 16 residues. Germline CDR1 reads SGHVS; CDR2 reads FNYEAQ. Between the trimmed V and J ends, which lost 5 bases and 4 bases, there was a span of 20 bases. The CDR3 sequence is CASSPLAGEEGYGYTF. In nucleotides, the CDR3 is TGTGCCAGCAGCCCCCTCGCGGGAGAGGAGGGCTATGGCTACACCTTC.

The CDR3 here is CAILASDASYEQYF. The CDR3 coding sequence is TGTGCCATCCTGGCATCGGACGCCTCCTACGAGCAGTACTTC. The rearrangement links TRBV10-3 to TRBJ2-7; D unclear. V lost 8 bases and J lost 0, with 14 bases in between. Germline CDR1 reads ENHRY; CDR2 reads SYGVKD. CDR3 length equals 14 residues.

The chain employs TRBV4-2 and TRBJ2-3; TRBD2 aligns across 16 bases. Unmatched junction bases numbered 7, after V lost 3 bases and J lost 4 bases. CDR3 length: 18 residues. Germline CDR1 and CDR2: LGHNA and YNFKEQ. CDR3 protein: CASSQDPGLAGGADTQYF. CDR3 coding DNA: TGTGCCAGCAGCCAGGACCCGGGACTAGCGGGAGGGGCAGATACGCAGTATTTT.

The chain couples TRBV5-6 to TRBJ2-5, with D uncertain. The CDR3 covers 14 residues. Germline assignment: CDR1 SGHDT and CDR2 YYEEEE. V was cut by 0 bases and J by 1 base, with 7 bases left in between. The CDR3 sequence is CASSLGRFQETQYF. For the CDR3, the DNA is TGTGCCAGCAGCTTGGGACGGTTCCAAGAGACCCAGTACTTC.

The V gene is TRBV11-3, the J gene TRBJ2-7; 14 bases are a match to TRBD2. This CDR3 contains 15 residues. V was clipped by 3 bases and J by 4 bases; unmatched bases: 2. In germline, CDR1 is SGHNT, CDR2 YENEEA. CDR3 protein: CASSLGLAGVYEQYF. CDR3 DNA sequence: TGTGCCAGCAGCTTGGGACTAGCGGGAGTGTACGAGCAGTACTTC.

The chain recombines TRBV11-2 with TRBJ2-7; D ambiguous. CDR3 length: 14 residues. Germline CDR1 is SGHAT and CDR2 is FQNNGV. The V end was cut by 1 base, the J end by 7 bases, with 14 bases between. This CDR3 reads CASSLGVFSWEQYF. CDR3 nucleotides: TGTGCCAGCAGCTTAGGGGTATTTTCGTGGGAGCAGTACTTC. The full variable domain, its missing parts supplied by reference TRBV11-2 and TRBJ2-7, is EAGVAQSPRYKIIEKRQSVAFWCNPISGHATLYWYQQILGQGPKLLIQFQNNGVVDDSQLPKDRFSAERLKGVDSTLKIQPAKLEDSAVYLCASSLGVFSWEQYFGPGTRLTVT.

This clone was seen a single time. As DNA, the CDR3 is TGTGCCAGCAGCCCTAGACTAGCGGGCCATACCTACGAGCAGTACTTC. As protein: CASSPRLAGHTYEQYF. The J gene is TRBJ2-7, the V gene TRBV9; 10 bases are shared with TRBD2. The CDR3 consists of 16 residues. Per the germline V gene, CDR1 is SGDLS and CDR2 is YYNGEE. Germline trimming cut 4 bases from V and 2 bases from J; bases unmatched to any gene: 9.

The V call is TRBV6-5, the J call TRBJ2-5; possible D gene TRBD2, 6 bases. V lost 4 bases and J 6 bases, leaving 12 bases between the germline ends. The germline V gene has CDR1 MNHEY and CDR2 SVGAGI. The length of the CDR3 is 13 residues. The CDR3 coding sequence is TGTGCCAGCAGTTCCTTCGCGGGGCAGACCCAGTACTTC. It encodes CASSSFAGQTQYF.

This chain uses TRBV27 with TRBJ2-7; D might be TRBD2 (5 bases). Germline-derived CDR1 and CDR2 are MNHEY and SMNVEV (reference sequence). The CDR3 is made up of 12 amino acids. Between the trimmed V and J ends, which lost 8 bases and 3 bases, there was a span of 11 bases. The CDR3 DNA is TGTGCCAGCGGAAGCGGCGACTACGAGCAGTACTTC. Its translation is CASGSGDYEQYF.

This rearrangement joins TRBV7-3 to TRBJ2-7; 7 bases line up with TRBD2. The ends lost 8 bases at V and 7 bases at J; junction bases unmatched: 14. The CDR3 runs 14 residues. Germline CDR1 reads SGHTA; CDR2 reads FQGTGA. CDR3 amino acids: CASRLEGGPWEQYF. In DNA form, the CDR3 reads TGTGCCAGCCGGTTGGAGGGAGGGCCTTGGGAGCAGTACTTC. Full variable domain (rest looked up from reference TRBV7-3 and TRBJ2-7): GAGVSQTPSNKVTEKGKYVELRCDPISGHTALYWYRQSLGQGPEFLIYFQGTGAADDSGLPNDRFFAVRPEGSVSTLKIQRTERGDSAVYLCASRLEGGPWEQYFGPGTRLTVT.

V usage is TRBV5-4 and J usage is TRBJ1-2; the D is unclear. Trimming cost V 0 bases and J 8 bases, with 14 bases left between them. Germline V lookup: CDR1 SGHNT, CDR2 YYREEE (reference sequence). The CDR3 covers 14 residues. The DNA of the CDR3 is TGTGCCAGCAGCTTGGTCCCGGACGGCCCCGGCTACACCTTC. This translates into CASSLVPDGPGYTF.

For the CDR3, the DNA is TGCAGCCTCGGTCCGCCCGAGCAGTACTTC. It codes for CSLGPPEQYF. The chain couples TRBV29-1 to TRBJ2-7; D gene unclear. The V gene lost 8 bases and the J gene lost 6 bases, with 11 bases spanning the gap. Germline CDR1 reads SQVTM; CDR2 reads ANQGSEA. CDR3 length: 10 amino acids.

The J gene is TRBJ1-3, the V gene TRBV29-1, with TRBD1 as a possible D gene (6 bases). This CDR3 spans 12 amino acids. Germline loops: CDR1 SQVTM, CDR2 ANQGSEA. The V and J ends lost 5 bases and 2 bases respectively, with 7 bases between them. The CDR3 region has the DNA TGCAGCGTTCCAGGGGCTGGAAACACCATATATTTT. This gives the protein CSVPGAGNTIYF.

This chain uses TRBV13 with TRBJ2-5; the match to TRBD2 covers 9 bases. The CDR3 spans 13 residues. The junction had 1 base not matched to a gene; V was cut back by 3 bases and J by 5 bases. CDR1 PRHDT and CDR2 FYEKMQ come from the germline V gene (reference sequence). The DNA of the CDR3 is TGTGCCAGCAGCTTTGCGGGAGGGGAGACCCAGTACTTC. Protein product: CASSFAGGETQYF.

The V and J genes are TRBV11-2 and TRBJ2-7; D not certain. Trimming took off 3 bases at V and 3 bases at J, with 9 bases between the two ends. The CDR3 is 13 amino acids. Germline V gene lookup returns CDR1 SGHAT and CDR2 FQNNGV. The CDR3 reads CASSFSRNYEQYF. DNA of the CDR3: TGTGCCAGCAGCTTTAGCAGAAACTACGAGCAGTACTTC. The whole variable domain, remainder taken from reference TRBV11-2 and TRBJ2-7, is EAGVAQSPRYKIIEKRQSVAFWCNPISGHATLYWYQQILGQGPKLLIQFQNNGVVDDSQLPKDRFSAERLKGVDSTLKIQPAKLEDSAVYLCASSFSRNYEQYFGPGTRLTVT.

The chain uses TRBV28 and TRBJ1-1; possibly TRBD1 for D (6 bases). V was shortened by 6 bases and J by 3 bases, with 11 bases between the two germline ends. The length of the CDR3 is 13 residues. Germline V CDR1 and CDR2: MDHEN, SYDVKM. CDR3 residues: CASSHPGDTEAFF. The DNA for the CDR3 is TGTGCCAGCAGCCACCCAGGGGACACTGAAGCTTTCTTT.

V is TRBV15 and J is TRBJ1-5; unclear D gene. V lost 0 bases to trimming and J lost 6 bases, with 15 bases between them. The CDR3 has 16 amino acids. Germline loops: CDR1 LNHNV, CDR2 YYDKDF (reference sequence). For the CDR3, the DNA is TGTGCCACCAGCAGAGATTTTTCCAGGCTGTTTCAGCCCCAGCATTTT. This sequence encodes CATSRDFSRLFQPQHF.